The text below deals with one TCR beta chain. Its antigen is still unknown. Data came from immunoSEQ multiplex PCR; TCRdb stores just in-frame clones and leaves some out. The profile shows 150,000 to 180,000 clones, approximately 90% of them singletons. This record belongs to a study of T cell responses to AZD1222 COVID-19 vaccine. Study-level results: After two AZD1222 doses, spike-specific TCR breadth and depth rose versus day 0.

Pooled together were second doses at about 4 or about 12 weeks. CDR3 length: 16 residues. Between the trimmed V and J ends, which lost 0 bases and 7 bases, there was a span of 13 bases. Germline lookup yields CDR1 SGHDN and CDR2 FVKESK. The chain links TRBV14 to TRBJ1-6, with D unclear. The clonotype was recovered from an adult who received the AZD1222 COVID-19 vaccine. The material sequenced was peripheral blood, taken 28 days after the second AZD1222 dose. As DNA, the CDR3 is TGTGCCAGCAGCCAAGATCTGGGTTTGGGGAATTCACCCCTCCACTTT. Translation: CASSQDLGLGNSPLHF.